The 10 T cell receptor beta chains reported below all come from one sample, sequenced in a study of chemoradiotherapy in HPV16-positive cancers. Here immunoSEQ multiplex PCR was the method, and the copy in TCRdb shows in-frame clones only, minus some. This table has several thousand clones, about 85% appearing once. The source was tumor tissue, collected from a patient who underwent chemoradiotherapy. The origin of the receptors is a human donor with HPV-associated anogenital cancer.

The V and J genes are TRBV6-5 and TRBJ1-5, with TRBD1 matching over 8 bases. Germline CDR1 reads MNHEY; CDR2 reads SVGAGI. The CDR3 runs 15 residues. J was trimmed by 2 bases and V by 2 bases; bases with no gene match: 2. CDR3 in amino acids: CASSYQDRGNQPQHF. DNA of the CDR3: TGTGCCAGCAGTTACCAGGACAGGGGCAATCAGCCCCAGCATTTT.

Details on this clone: An end of the junction does not agree with germline; a read error may underlie this. The chain recombines TRBV11-2 with TRBJ2-2, with 8 positions matching TRBD1. This CDR3 comprises 16 residues. The germline V gene encodes CDR1 SGHAT and CDR2 FQNNGV. CDR3 sequence (DNA): TGTGCCAGCAGCTTAATCGGCAGGGGGCGCCAACGGGGAGCTGTTTTT. Translated: CASSLIGRGRQRGAVF.

V usage is TRBV14 and J usage is TRBJ1-4, with 12 bases lining up with TRBD1. Germline loops: CDR1 SGHDN, CDR2 FVKESK. The trim removed 1 base at V and 1 base at J, leaving 13 bases unmatched. The CDR3 sequence is 21 residues long. CDR3 sequence reads: CASSQGFMRDRGRRTNEKLFF. For the CDR3, the DNA is TGTGCCAGCAGCCAAGGTTTTATGCGGGACAGGGGGCGCAGAACTAATGAAAAACTGTTTTTT.

This chain connects TRBV30 to TRBJ1-3; D gene unclear. The CDR3 runs 13 residues. Trimming shortened V by 2 bases and J by 4 bases, and 9 bases separated the two germline ends. CDR1 is GTSNPN, CDR2 SVGIG, per germline (reference sequence). CDR3: CAWSNQDGNTIYF. The CDR3 nucleotides read TGTGCCTGGAGTAACCAGGACGGAAACACCATATATTTT.

This chain joins TRBV5-6 and TRBJ2-5; TRBD2 agrees at 10 bases. Germline CDR1 reads SGHDT; CDR2 reads YYEEEE. J gave up 1 base and V 0 bases, and 6 bases lay outside the gene matches. This CDR3 comprises 17 residues. In DNA form, the CDR3 reads TGTGCCAGCAGCTTGGTTGGCAGCGGGAGGGGCCAAGAGACCCAGTACTTC. Its protein product is CASSLVGSGRGQETQYF.

This clone occurred a few times. The V and J genes are TRBV30 and TRBJ2-1; D perhaps matches TRBD2 (5 bases). Germline V gives CDR1 GTSNPN, CDR2 SVGIG (reference sequence). The length of the CDR3 is 13 residues. Trimming removed 6 bases at V and 8 bases at J, with 17 bases between. The DNA for the CDR3 is TGTGCCTGCACTGTTGTGAGAGGGCATGAGCAGTTCTTC. It codes for CACTVVRGHEQFF.

The chain recombines TRBV11-1 with TRBJ2-7, with D possibly TRBD2 on 6 matching bases. The germline CDR1 and CDR2 sequences are SGHAT and FQDESV (reference sequence). V was cut by 2 bases and J by 0 bases, with 20 bases left in between. The CDR3 loop spans 18 amino acids. CDR3 sequence reads: CASSLSSPAGSSSYEQYF. Written as DNA, the CDR3 is TGTGCCAGCAGCTTATCGAGTCCCGCGGGGAGCAGCTCCTACGAGCAGTACTTC.

Worth noting for this clone: Compared with germline, one end of the junction differs, possibly owing to a read error. The chain uses TRBV5-1 and TRBJ1-4; tentatively, D is TRBD1 (5 bases). The CDR3 runs 14 residues. CDR1 and CDR2 (germline): SGHRS, YFSETQ. The CDR3 DNA reads as TGCGCCGGCAGCTTCGGCACAGGTGGGGAAAAACTGTTTTTT. Protein: CAGSFGTGGEKLFF.

The rearrangement links TRBV5-5 to TRBJ2-2; D unresolved. The CDR3 is 14 amino acids. Per the germline V gene, CDR1 is SGHKS and CDR2 is YYEKEE (reference sequence). The ends were cut back, 4 bases at V and 2 bases at J, with 9 bases in the middle. This chain's CDR3 is CASSLVDNTGELFF. CDR3 nucleotide sequence: TGTGCCAGCAGCCTGGTCGATAACACCGGGGAGCTGTTTTTT.

V gene TRBV19 combines with J gene TRBJ2-7; the D call may be TRBD1 or TRBD2 (6 bases each). This CDR3 region has 14 residues. The V end was cut by 1 base, the J end by 5 bases, with 12 bases between. Per germline, CDR1 LNHDA and CDR2 SQIVND (reference sequence). CDR3 coding DNA: TGTGCCAGTAGTATAGTTGGAGGGGGGAACGAGCAGTACTTC. This gives the protein CASSIVGGGNEQYF.